The following is a T cell receptor (beta chain) sequence with its context. This clonotype was seen ten or more times. What this receptor recognizes is not known. Per-base quality was not reported, and no clone a single base away is much larger than it. The data are from a study of CD8+CD57+ T cells in acquired aplastic anemia (dated by TCRdb to the late 2010s). With respect to the entire study: Extracted DNA from sorted CD4+ and CD8+ cells averaged approximately 3 ug, ranging from roughly 0.19 to 27.4 ug. CD8+CD57+ expansion was defined as a frequency above the mean frequency observed in healthy subjects. What the research found in general, with its limitations: About 30 CD8+ CDR3 sequences were found in both patients and controls but appeared to be highly expressed in patients and within the immunodominant clones of the patients. No significant difference in CD8+ Simpson's diversity was found between patients and healthy controls (P=0.060).

Profiling of TCR beta VDJ combinations and CDR3 sequences used genomic DNA as the template. An Illumina HiSeq 2000 was the platform used for TCR repertoire sequencing. In the paper's pipeline: TRBV/TRBJ rearrangement plots, CDR3 size and DJ length profiles, and Simpson's diversity index were used to evaluate the repertoires. The most abundant DNA sequence in the deep sequencing data was defined as the immunodominant clone. CDR3 amino acid sequences were checked for sharing across subjects and were also compared against the VDJdb database and published repertoires. In TCRdb, the public reads were trimmed at Q25 with fastp and aligned with MiXCR, with productive beta chains retained. Here each entry gathers all rows of one CDR3 protein and keeps the most common genes and DNA. In this record, the V and J calls reflect TCRdb's handling and not the investigators' own analysis. The sample table shows under 200,000 distinct CDR3 sequences, and less than 60% are seen once. 3.2% of the sample is taken by the ten largest.

V is clipped by 7 bases and J by 6 bases, and the sequence between their germline boundaries is 14 bases long. CDR1 SQVTM and CDR2 ANQGSEA were looked up in the germline V gene. The CDR3 contains 12 residues, cysteine and phenylalanine counted. The DNA shown is the 36-base CDR3, in frame from base 1. Patients chosen for sequencing had shown expansion of CD8+CD57+ cells by flow cytometry. Every patient had a diagnosis of severe acquired aplastic anemia based on International Study of Aplastic Anemia and Agranulocytosis and Camitta criteria. No patient had received any therapy when blood was sampled. In this study, sorted CD4+ and CD8+ T cells from the blood of healthy subjects and of severe aplastic anemia patients had their TCR repertoires deep-sequenced. In the USA, patient enrollment took place under clinicaltrials.gov protocols 00001620, 01623167, 00001397, 00071045, 00081523 and 00961064. Ficoll-Paque density gradient centrifugation was used to isolate peripheral blood mononuclear cells. CD4+ and CD8+ T cells were sorted by FACS or magnetic beads before DNA extraction.

The rearranged chain carries TRBV29-1 and TRBJ2-3; the D gene could be TRBD1 or TRBD2, each one agreeing over 6 bases. Sequenced sample: sorted CD4+, CD8+, or CD8+CD57+ T cells (not recorded which) from PBMCs. The TCR was taken from a human donor with aplastic anemia. This receptor has the CDR3 CSADRGADTQYF. The DNA reads TGCAGCGCCGATAGGGGGGCGGATACGCAGTATTTT.